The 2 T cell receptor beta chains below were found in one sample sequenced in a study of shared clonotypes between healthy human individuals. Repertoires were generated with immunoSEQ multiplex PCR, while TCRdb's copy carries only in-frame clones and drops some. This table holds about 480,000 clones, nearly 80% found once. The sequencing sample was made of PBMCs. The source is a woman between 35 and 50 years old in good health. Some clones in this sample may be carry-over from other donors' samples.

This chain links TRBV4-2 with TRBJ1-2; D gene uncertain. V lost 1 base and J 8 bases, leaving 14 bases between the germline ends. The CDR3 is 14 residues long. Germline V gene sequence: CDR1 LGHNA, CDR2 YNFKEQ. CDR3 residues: CASSQVSGPHGYTF. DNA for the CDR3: TGTGCCAGCAGCCAAGTATCTGGTCCCCACGGCTACACCTTC.

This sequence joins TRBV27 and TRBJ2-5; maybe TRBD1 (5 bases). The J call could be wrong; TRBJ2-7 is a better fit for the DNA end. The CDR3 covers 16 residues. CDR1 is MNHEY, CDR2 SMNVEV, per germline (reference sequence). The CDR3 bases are TGTGCCAGCAGTTCGTTTGCAGGGCCGGGCGCCACCGAGCAGTACTTC. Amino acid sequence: CASSSFAGPGATEQYF.